Below, one T cell receptor beta chain is given with its context. TCR beta sequencing was performed on blood CD8+ and CD4+ T cells. Negative isolation was used for CD8+ and CD4+ T cells and FACS enrichment for TEMRA cells. The CDR3 totals 18 residues. Per germline, CDR1 SEHNR and CDR2 FQNEAQ (reference sequence). V lost 1 base, J lost 0 bases, and 9 bases stayed unmatched. This entry comes from a study of CD8 T cells in Susac syndrome. RNA was extracted with the RNeasy kit, and a quantity of roughly 0.5 to 1 ug was reverse transcribed using random hexamers. Amplification of TCR beta CDR3 used immunoSEQ multiplex PCR across 54 Vbeta and 13 Jbeta. Using its own MiXCR run on the immunoSEQ multiplex PCR reads, TCRdb lists one record per CDR3 protein. This table has about 250,000 distinct CDR3 sequences, around 95% appearing once.

V usage is TRBV7-9 and J usage is TRBJ2-1; the match to TRBD2 covers 7 bases. The material sequenced was CD4+ T cells from PBMCs. This clonotype originated in a human donor with multiple sclerosis. DNA of the CDR3: TGTGCCAGCAGCTTAGTTGCGGGAGTTCACCTCTCCTACAATGAGCAGTTCTTC. This codes for CASSLVAGVHLSYNEQFF.